This T cell receptor beta chain stems from a study of PD-1 blockade in mismatch repair-deficient tumors. Germline V gene data show CDR1 as SGHRS and CDR2 as YFSETQ. CDR3 length: 14 residues. Trimming at V came to 4 bases and at J to 0 bases, leaving 2 bases not matched to a gene. The TCR-sequenced patients were a few responders to pembrolizumab. Generated by immunoSEQ multiplex PCR, the TCRdb table keeps only in-frame clones and is missing some. The sample yields some 110,000 clones, 60% to 85% seen once. Source: peripheral blood, taken just over 59 weeks after starting pembrolizumab. This receptor was identified in an adult with mismatch repair-deficient cancer. The V call is TRBV5-1, the J call TRBJ2-3; 7 bases map to TRBD1. CDR3 loop: CASSRGQSTDTQYF. The CDR3 DNA reads TGCGCCAGCAGCAGGGGACAGAGCACAGATACGCAGTATTTT.